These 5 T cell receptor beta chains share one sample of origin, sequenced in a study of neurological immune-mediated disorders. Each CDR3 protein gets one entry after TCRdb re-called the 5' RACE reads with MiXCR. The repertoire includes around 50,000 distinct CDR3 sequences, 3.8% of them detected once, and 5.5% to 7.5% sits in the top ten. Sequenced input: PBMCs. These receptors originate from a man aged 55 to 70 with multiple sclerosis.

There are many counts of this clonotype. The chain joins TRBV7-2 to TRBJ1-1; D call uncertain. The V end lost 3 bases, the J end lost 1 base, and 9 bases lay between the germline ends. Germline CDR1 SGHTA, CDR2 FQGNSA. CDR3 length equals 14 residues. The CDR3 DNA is TGTGCCAGCAGCTTGTGGGATCAGAACACTGAAGCTTTCTTT. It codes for CASSLWDQNTEAFF.

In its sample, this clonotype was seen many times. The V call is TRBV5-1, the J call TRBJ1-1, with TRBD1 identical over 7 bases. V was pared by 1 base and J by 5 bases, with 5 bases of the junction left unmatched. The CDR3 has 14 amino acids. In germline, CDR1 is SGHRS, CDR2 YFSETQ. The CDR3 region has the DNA TGCGCCAGCAGCTTGCAGGGGGATTTAACTGAAGCTTTCTTT. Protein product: CASSLQGDLTEAFF.

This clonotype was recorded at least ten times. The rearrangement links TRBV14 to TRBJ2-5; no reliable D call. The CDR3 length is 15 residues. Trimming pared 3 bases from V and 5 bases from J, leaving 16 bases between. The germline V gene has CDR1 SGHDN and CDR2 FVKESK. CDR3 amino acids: CASSQKTGREETQYF. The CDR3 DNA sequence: TGTGCCAGCAGCCAGAAGACTGGAAGAGAGGAGACCCAGTACTTC.

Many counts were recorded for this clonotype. The CDR3 coding sequence is TGTGCCAGCTCACCCCCAGGACAGTCCACCGGGGAGCTGTTTTTT. This gives the protein CASSPPGQSTGELFF. The chain employs TRBV2 and TRBJ2-2, with D possibly matching TRBD1 (6 bases). The V and J ends lost 8 bases and 4 bases respectively, with 17 bases between them. The CDR3 sequence is 15 residues long. Germline V gene lookup returns CDR1 SNHLY and CDR2 FYNNEI.

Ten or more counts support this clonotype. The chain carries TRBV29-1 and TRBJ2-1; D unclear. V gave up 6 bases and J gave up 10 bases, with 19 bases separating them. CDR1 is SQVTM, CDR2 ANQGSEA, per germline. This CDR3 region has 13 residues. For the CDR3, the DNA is TGCAGCGTATTGGACCCTGAAATGAACGAGCAGTTCTTC. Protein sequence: CSVLDPEMNEQFF.